The entry that follows covers one TCR beta chain sequence. No antigen is known for it. These data originate in a study of cytomegalovirus exposure and HLA in healthy donors. About the study: Early on, a data release was issued that held 80 million or so unique TCRs from HLA-typed donors. Whole-study results and caveats: Later, TCR association rates were found to vary by HLA locus, highest for DRB1 and lowest for HLA-C. Most TCR sequences proved rare, with some public TCRs found in many donors. TCR beta V- and J-gene trimming, according to a later analysis, was linked to a missense DCLRE1C variant.

PCR involved 60 Vbeta and 13 Jbeta primers. Clones were sequenced by immunoSEQ multiplex PCR, and TCRdb holds only the in-frame ones, with some missing. The data contain 120,000 or so clones, around 82% of them singletons. V shed 0 bases and J 3 bases; nucleotides not matched to a gene: 0. CDR1 is SGHRS and CDR2 is YFSETQ in the germline V gene. The CDR3 totals 16 residues. Sequenced input: PBMCs. The V call is TRBV5-1, the J call TRBJ2-3, with TRBD2 matching 14 bases. This clonotype was obtained from a male donor in good health and CMV-seropositive. CDR3 sequence (DNA): TGCGCCAGCAGCTTGGGGACTAGCGGGAGGACAGATACGCAGTATTTT. Its translation is CASSLGTSGRTDTQYF.